The rows below give T cell receptor beta chains drawn from one sample of a study of T cells in Graves' hyperthyroidism and ophthalmopathy. TCRdb re-analysed the multiplex PCR reads in MiXCR, keeping a single row per CDR3 protein. Counted here are hundreds of thousands of distinct CDR3 sequences, 45% occurring once; the ten biggest clones make up approximately 6.8%. Sequencing was performed on peripheral blood or thyroid tissue (not recorded which). These TCRs come from an adult man with Graves' disease, either hyperthyroidism or ophthalmopathy (not recorded which). Both conserved end residues are part of each CDR3.

v_gene	j_gene	CDR3aa
TRBV7-2	TRBJ1-2	CASSPKGSGSGYTF
TRBV19	TRBJ1-4	CASSTRTGPNEKLFF
TRBV7-9	TRBJ1-5	CASSRGTGSGSNQPQHF
TRBV29-1	TRBJ1-4	CSVYPEGATNEKLFF
TRBV12-3/TRBV12-4	TRBJ2-7	CASSFIESEQYF
TRBV20-1	TRBJ1-5	CSARRTEVWQPQHF
TRBV29-1	TRBJ1-2	CSVVGGSGGYTF
TRBV29-1	TRBJ1-6	CSVTPLAGFSPLHF
TRBV7-9	TRBJ2-3	CASSPRAGLAGSTDTQYF
TRBV19	TRBJ1-4	CASSIREQEKLFF
TRBV20-1	TRBJ1-2	CSAAEGLSDGYTF
TRBV24-1	TRBJ1-1	CATKGGGSTEAFF
TRBV25-1	TRBJ1-6	CASRPAPNSPLHF
TRBV12-3/TRBV12-4	TRBJ1-5	CASSLSGGAGQPQHF
TRBV10-1	TRBJ2-7	CASSDWQGPSSYEQYF
TRBV6-5	TRBJ1-1	CAISYSFVAEDGLNTEAFF
TRBV10-3	TRBJ1-6	CAISAREDTGSPLHF
TRBV7-9	TRBJ2-7	CASSLEGTRYEQYF
TRBV24-1	TRBJ1-5	CATSNGTGVESNQPQHF
TRBV7-9	TRBJ1-1	CASMRALGTEAFF
TRBV15	TRBJ1-1	CATSSDQGLSSEAFF
TRBV12-3/TRBV12-4	TRBJ2-5	CASSLQGAGNQPQYF
TRBV6-6	TRBJ1-5	CASSRRGGVGQPQHF
TRBV19	TRBJ1-6	CASSVRDRTNSPLHF
TRBV6-5	TRBJ2-7	CASSYRRQSSYEQYF
TRBV2	TRBJ2-5	CAGGTQETQYF
TRBV29-1	TRBJ1-4	CSVVSPPPGHPATNEKLFF
TRBV29-1	TRBJ1-6	CSSWTGNNSPLHF
TRBV5-1	TRBJ1-5	CASSLDRDGVRDRYSNQPQHF
TRBV7-9	TRBJ2-2	CASSLEPLGTGELFF
TRBV29-1	TRBJ1-5	CSVVGRGSDQPQHF
TRBV6-1	TRBJ2-3	CASSPPGTTDTQYF